What follows is one T cell receptor (beta chain) and its context. Per the original methods: Estimates of nucleated cell counts were drawn from the amplification of reference gene primers. Sequencing was performed with immunoSEQ multiplex PCR; in TCRdb, only in-frame clones are kept and a portion is missing. V and J calls and clone size follow that table, whereas D and trimming were derived from the DNA. The sample holds around 40,000 clones, about 94% seen once. The data are from a study of blood T cell repertoires in COVID-19. For the study at large: Specimens from acute and convalescent COVID-19 originated in the United States, Italy and Spain. The analysed material was cDNA or gDNA that came from T cells, B-cell-depleted T cells, or PBMCs.

This CDR3 region has 14 residues. Per germline, CDR1 SNHLY and CDR2 FYNNEI. The V gene end was trimmed by 6 bases and the J gene end by 2 bases; junction bases not matched to a gene: 5. The sequence was obtained from a human donor with active COVID-19. The donor label of this sample is uncertain. The V and J genes are TRBV2 and TRBJ2-3, with 7 nucleotides matching TRBD2. The sequencing sample was made of peripheral blood. CDR3 sequence (DNA): TGTGCCAGCAGCCGGGACTACAACACAGATACGCAGTATTTT. As protein: CASSRDYNTDTQYF.